These 5 T cell receptor beta chains came from one sample sequenced in a study of blood T cell repertoires in COVID-19. The assay was immunoSEQ multiplex PCR, and TCRdb's table has in-frame clones only and misses some. The sample has around 100,000 clones, roughly 85% seen once. Input material: peripheral blood. The receptors were sampled from a man in his fifties in a cohort sampled during active COVID-19.

This chain joins TRBV29-1 and TRBJ2-7; 9 bases map to TRBD1. V lost 7 bases to trimming and J lost 2 bases; unmatched junction nucleotides: 12. In germline, CDR1 is SQVTM, CDR2 ANQGSEA. The CDR3 has 15 residues. In DNA form, the CDR3 reads TGCAGCGCCAGGACAGGGGCCGCCCCAACCTACGAGCAGTACTTC. Protein product: CSARTGAAPTYEQYF.

The chain joins TRBV29-1 to TRBJ2-7; 8 nucleotides align to TRBD2. V was clipped by 7 bases and J by 5 bases; unmatched bases: 10. Germline V gene sequence: CDR1 SQVTM, CDR2 ANQGSEA. The CDR3 is made up of 13 amino acids. The CDR3 spells CSDRGGAADEQYV. In nucleotides, the CDR3 is TGCAGCGACCGGGGGGGGGCCGCTGACGAGCAGTACGTC.

V is TRBV5-6 and J is TRBJ1-1; D possibly corresponds to TRBD1 (5 bases). The germline CDR1 and CDR2 sequences are SGHDT and YYEEEE. Trimming stripped 1 base from V and 4 bases from J, with 5 bases between. This CDR3 spans 12 amino acids. CDR3 loop: CASSLQGTEAFF. The CDR3 DNA reads TGTGCCAGCAGCTTGCAGGGCACTGAAGCTTTCTTT.

This clone has a handful of counts. Here the CDR3 reads CSVEVASIAAGTQYF. The CDR3 DNA follows: TGCAGCGTTGAAGTCGCCTCAATAGCGGCGGGGACCCAGTACTTC. The chain carries TRBV29-1 and TRBJ2-5; TRBD2 is a possible D gene (6 bases). The CDR3 loop spans 15 amino acids. Between the trimmed V and J ends, which lost 1 base and 7 bases, there was a span of 19 bases. Germline V gene lookup returns CDR1 SQVTM and CDR2 ANQGSEA.

CDR3 coding DNA: TGTGCCAGCATCCCCCAGGGGGCGACTAACTATGGCTACACCTTC. It codes for CASIPQGATNYGYTF. The genes are TRBV3-1 (or the pseudogene TRBV3-2) and TRBJ1-2, with 8 positions matching TRBD1. The germline gives CDR1 LGHDT, CDR2 YNNKEL (reference sequence). The CDR3 loop spans 15 amino acids. Trimming removed 7 bases from V and 0 bases from J; junction bases left unmatched: 7.